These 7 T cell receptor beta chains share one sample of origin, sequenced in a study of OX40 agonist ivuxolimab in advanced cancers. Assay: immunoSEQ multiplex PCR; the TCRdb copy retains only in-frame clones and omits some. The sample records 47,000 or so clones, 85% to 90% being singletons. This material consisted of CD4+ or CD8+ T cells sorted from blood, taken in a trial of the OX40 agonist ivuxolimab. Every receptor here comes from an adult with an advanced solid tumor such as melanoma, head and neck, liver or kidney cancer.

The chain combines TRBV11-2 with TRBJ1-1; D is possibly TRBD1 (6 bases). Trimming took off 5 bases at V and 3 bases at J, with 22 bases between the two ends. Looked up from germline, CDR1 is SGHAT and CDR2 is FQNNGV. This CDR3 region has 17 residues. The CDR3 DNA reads TGTGCCAGCAGCGCGTGGCAACAGGGTCAGTATTACACTGAAGCTTTCTTT. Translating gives CASSAWQQGQYYTEAFF.

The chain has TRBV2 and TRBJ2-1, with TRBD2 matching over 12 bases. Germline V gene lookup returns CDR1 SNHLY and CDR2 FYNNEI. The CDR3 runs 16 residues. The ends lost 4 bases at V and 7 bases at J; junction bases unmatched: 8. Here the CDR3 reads CASSGGLAGPDNEQFF. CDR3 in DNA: TGTGCCAGCAGTGGAGGACTAGCGGGGCCGGATAATGAGCAGTTCTTC.

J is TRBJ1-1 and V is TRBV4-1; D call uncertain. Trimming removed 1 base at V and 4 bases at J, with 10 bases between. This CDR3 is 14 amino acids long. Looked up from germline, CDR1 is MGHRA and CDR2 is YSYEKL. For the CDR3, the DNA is TGCGCCAGCAGCCAAGTGATTCATACCACTGAAGCTTTCTTT. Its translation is CASSQVIHTTEAFF.

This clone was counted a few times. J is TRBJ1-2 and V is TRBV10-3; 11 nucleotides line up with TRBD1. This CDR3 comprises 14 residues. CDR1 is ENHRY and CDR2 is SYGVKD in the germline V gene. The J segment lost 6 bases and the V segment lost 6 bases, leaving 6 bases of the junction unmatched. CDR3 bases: TGTGCCATCAGGGGGACAGGGGGTCGCGATGGCTACACCTTC. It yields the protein CAIRGTGGRDGYTF.

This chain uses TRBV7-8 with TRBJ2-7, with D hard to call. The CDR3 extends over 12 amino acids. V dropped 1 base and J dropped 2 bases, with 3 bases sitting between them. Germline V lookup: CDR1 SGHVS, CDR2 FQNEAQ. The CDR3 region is CASSLVPYEQYF. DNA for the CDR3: TGTGCCAGCAGCTTAGTACCCTACGAGCAGTACTTC. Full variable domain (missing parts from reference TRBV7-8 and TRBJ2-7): GAGVSQSPRYKVAKRGQDVALRCDPISGHVSLFWYQQALGQGPEFLTYFQNEAQLDKSGLPSDRFFAERPEGSVSTLKIQRTQQEDSAVYLCASSLVPYEQYFGPGTRLTVT.

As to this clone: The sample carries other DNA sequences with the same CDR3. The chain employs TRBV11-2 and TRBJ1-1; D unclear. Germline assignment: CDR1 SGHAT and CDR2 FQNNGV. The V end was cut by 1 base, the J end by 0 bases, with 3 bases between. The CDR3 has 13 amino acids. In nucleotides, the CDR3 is TGTGCCAGCAGCTTAGGGTTGAACACTGAAGCTTTCTTT. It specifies CASSLGLNTEAFF.

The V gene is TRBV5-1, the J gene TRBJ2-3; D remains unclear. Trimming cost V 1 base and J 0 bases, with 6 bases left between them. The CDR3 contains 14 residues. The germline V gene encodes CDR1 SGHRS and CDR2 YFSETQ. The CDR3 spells CASSLWLSTDTQYF. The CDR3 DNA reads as TGCGCCAGCAGCTTGTGGCTAAGCACAGATACGCAGTATTTT.